The clone carrying this T cell receptor beta chain was recorded many times. Germline V gene data show CDR1 as LGHNA and CDR2 as YSLEER. CDR3 size: 17 residues. V gave up 0 bases and J gave up 6 bases; unmatched junction bases: 10. Axillary draining lymph nodes of breast cancer patients supplied the node samples. TCRdb independently ran MiXCR on the multiplex PCR reads; one entry per CDR3 protein. The sample yields under 250,000 distinct CDR3 sequences, about 34% seen once. The entry originates in a study of breast tumors, draining lymph nodes, adjacent tissues. Sample: axillary lymph node tissue. The rearrangement joins TRBV4-3 to TRBJ2-2; 7 bases map to TRBD1. This TCR was recovered from a female donor with breast cancer. Some clones in this sample may be carry-over from other donors' samples. CDR3 sequence (DNA): TGCGCCAGCAGCCAAGATCCCCGGACAGGCCTTTCCGGGGAGCTGTTTTTT. Protein product: CASSQDPRTGLSGELFF.